The T cell receptor (beta chain) under discussion was sequenced for a study of radiation and T cells in renal cell carcinoma. Only in-frame clones appear in the TCRdb table, and some are missing; sequencing was by immunoSEQ multiplex PCR. Of about 12,000 clones in the sample, less than 75% are singletons; the top ten hold around 19%. V lost 5 bases and J lost 4, with 8 bases in between. Per the germline V gene, CDR1 is SGHAT and CDR2 is FQNNGV. This CDR3 region has 13 residues. This clone has more than one count but fewer than ten. Its cognate antigen is unknown. The treatment is: treatment-naive control, cytoreductive nephrectomy. Study-wide results and limits: In nephrectomy-only tumors, top 100 clonotypes averaged approximately 45%, versus around 54% irradiated.

This chain links TRBV11-2 with TRBJ1-4, with D hard to call. The clonotype comes from a woman older than 75 with renal cell carcinoma. This material consisted of tumor tissue, taken from a patient whose treatment was nephrectomy without radiotherapy. The CDR3 reads CASSTYSNEKLFF. CDR3 sequence (DNA): TGTGCCAGCAGCACATATAGTAATGAAAAACTGTTTTTT. Variable domain in full (rest from reference TRBV11-2 and TRBJ1-4): EAGVAQSPRYKIIEKRQSVAFWCNPISGHATLYWYQQILGQGPKLLIQFQNNGVVDDSQLPKDRFSAERLKGVDSTLKIQPAKLEDSAVYLCASSTYSNEKLFFGSGTQLSVL.